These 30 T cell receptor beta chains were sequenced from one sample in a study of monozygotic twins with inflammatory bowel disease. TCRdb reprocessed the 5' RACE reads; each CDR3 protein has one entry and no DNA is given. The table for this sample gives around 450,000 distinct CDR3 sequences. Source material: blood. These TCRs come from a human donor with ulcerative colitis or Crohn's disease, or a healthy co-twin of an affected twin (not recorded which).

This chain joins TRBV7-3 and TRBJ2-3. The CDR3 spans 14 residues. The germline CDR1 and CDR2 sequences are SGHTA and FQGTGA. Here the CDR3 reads CASSFSGGPDTQYF.

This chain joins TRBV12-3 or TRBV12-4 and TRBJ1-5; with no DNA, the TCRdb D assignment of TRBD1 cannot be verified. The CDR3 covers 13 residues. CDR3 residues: CASSWGDNQPQHF.

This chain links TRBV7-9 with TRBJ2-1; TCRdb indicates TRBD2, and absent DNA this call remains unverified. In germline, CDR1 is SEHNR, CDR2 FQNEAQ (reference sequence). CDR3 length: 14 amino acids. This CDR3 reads CASSPSGTSVEQFF.

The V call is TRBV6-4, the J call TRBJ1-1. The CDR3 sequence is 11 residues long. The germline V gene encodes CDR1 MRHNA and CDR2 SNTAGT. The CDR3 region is CASNSGPEAFF.

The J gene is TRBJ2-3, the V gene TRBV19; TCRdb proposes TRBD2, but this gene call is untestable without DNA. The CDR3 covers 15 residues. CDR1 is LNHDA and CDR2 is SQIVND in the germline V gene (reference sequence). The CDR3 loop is CASSVWLAGTDTQYF.

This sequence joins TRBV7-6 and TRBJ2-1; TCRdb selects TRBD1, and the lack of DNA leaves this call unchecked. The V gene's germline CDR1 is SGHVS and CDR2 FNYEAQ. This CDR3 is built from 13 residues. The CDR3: CASSDDSYNEQFF.

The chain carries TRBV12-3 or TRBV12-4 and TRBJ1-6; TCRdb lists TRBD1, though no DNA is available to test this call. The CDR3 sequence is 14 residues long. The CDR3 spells CASSPGQDDSPLHF.

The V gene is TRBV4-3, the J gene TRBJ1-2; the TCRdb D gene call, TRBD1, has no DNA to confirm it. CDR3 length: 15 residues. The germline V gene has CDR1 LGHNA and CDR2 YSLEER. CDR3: CASSQDGQALYGYTF.

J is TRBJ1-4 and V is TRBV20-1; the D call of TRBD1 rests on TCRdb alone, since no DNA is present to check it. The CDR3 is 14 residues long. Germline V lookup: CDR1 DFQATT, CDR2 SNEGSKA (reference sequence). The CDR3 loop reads CSARVPGGYEKLFF.

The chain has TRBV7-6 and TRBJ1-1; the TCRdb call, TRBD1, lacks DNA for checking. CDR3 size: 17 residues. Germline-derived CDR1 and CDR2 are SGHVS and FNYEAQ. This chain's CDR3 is CASSRGGTGAVGPEAFF.

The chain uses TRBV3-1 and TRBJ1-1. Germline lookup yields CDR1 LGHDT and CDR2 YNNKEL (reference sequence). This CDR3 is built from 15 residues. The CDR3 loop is CASSRAGGKGTEAFF.

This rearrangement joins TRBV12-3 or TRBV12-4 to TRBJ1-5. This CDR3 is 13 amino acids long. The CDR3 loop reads CASSKGRFEAQHF.

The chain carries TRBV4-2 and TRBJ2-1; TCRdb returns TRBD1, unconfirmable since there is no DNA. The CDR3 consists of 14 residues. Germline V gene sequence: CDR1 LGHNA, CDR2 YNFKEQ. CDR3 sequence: CASSQVVTGGEQFF.

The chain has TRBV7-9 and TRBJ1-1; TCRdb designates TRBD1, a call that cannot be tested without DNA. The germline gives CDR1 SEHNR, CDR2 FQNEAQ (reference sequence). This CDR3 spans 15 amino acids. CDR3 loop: CASSRAQGLNTEAFF.

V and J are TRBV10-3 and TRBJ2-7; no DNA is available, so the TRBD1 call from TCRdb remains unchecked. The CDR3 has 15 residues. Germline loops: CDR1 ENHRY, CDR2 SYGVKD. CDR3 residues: CAISATGTGVLVKYF.

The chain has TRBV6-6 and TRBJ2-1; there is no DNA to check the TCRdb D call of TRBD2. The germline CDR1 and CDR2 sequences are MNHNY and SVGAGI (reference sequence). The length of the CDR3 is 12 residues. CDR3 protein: CASNLAGYEQFF.

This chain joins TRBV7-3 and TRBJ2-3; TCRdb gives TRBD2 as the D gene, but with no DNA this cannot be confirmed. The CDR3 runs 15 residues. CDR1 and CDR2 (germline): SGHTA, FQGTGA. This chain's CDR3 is CASSLVPSGTDSQYF. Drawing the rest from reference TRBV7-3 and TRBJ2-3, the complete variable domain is GAGVSQTPSNKVTEKGKYVELRCDPISGHTALYWYRQSLGQGPEFLIYFQGTGAADDSGLPNDRFFAVRPEGSVSTLKIQRTERGDSAVYLCASSLVPSGTDSQYFGPGTRLTVL.

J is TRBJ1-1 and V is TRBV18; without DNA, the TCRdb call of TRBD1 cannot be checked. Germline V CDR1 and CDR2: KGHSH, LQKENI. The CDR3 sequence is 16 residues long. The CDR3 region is CASSPLGTNFGTEAFF.

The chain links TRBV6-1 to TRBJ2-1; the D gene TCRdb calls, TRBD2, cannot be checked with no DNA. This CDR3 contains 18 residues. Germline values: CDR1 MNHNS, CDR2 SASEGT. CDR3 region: CASRQGLAGDRGLHEQFF.

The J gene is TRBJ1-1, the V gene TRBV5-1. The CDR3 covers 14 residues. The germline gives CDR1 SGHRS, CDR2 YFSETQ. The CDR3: CASSLAREGAEAFF.

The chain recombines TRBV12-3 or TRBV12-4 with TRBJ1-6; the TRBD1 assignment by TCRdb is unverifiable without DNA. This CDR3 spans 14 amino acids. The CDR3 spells CASSSDRGRSPLHF.

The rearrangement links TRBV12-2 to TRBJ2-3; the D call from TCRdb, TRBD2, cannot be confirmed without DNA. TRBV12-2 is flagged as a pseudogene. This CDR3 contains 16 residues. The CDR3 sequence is CASRVRVSGGTDTQYF.

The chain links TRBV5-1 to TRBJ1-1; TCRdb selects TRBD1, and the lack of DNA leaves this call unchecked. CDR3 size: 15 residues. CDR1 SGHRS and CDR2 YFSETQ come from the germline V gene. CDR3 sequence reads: CASSGQGDQNTEAFF.

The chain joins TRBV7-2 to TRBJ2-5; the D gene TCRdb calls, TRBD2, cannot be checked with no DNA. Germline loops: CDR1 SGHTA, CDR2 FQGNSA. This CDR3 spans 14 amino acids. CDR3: CASSYGLAMETQYF.

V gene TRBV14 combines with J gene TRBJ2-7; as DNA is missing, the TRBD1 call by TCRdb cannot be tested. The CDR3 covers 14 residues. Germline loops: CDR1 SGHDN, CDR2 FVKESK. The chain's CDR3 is CASSQETRGLKQYF. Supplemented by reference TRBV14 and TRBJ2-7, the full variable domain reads EAGVTQFPSHSVIEKGQTVTLRCDPISGHDNLYWYRRVMGKEIKFLLHFVKESKQDESGMPNNRFLAERTGGTYSTLKVQPAELEDSGVYFCASSQETRGLKQYFGPGTRLTVT.

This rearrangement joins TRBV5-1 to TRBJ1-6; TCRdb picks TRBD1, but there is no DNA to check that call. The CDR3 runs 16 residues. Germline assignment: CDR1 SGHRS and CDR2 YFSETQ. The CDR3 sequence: CASSLTGSQNNSPLHF.

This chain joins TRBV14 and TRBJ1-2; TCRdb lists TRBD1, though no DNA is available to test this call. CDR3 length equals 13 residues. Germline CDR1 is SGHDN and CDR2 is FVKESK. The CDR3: CASRPQGLFGYTF.

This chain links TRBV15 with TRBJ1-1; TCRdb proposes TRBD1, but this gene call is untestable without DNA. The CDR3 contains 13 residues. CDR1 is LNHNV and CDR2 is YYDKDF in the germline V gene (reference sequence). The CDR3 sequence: CATSGYKSLEAFF.

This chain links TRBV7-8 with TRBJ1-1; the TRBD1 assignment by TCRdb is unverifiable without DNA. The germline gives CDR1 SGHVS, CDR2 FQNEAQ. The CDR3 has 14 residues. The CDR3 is CASRGTGEKTEAFF.

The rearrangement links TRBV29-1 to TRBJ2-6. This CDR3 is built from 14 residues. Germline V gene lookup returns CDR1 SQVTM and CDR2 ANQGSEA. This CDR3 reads CSVDDSSGANVLTF.